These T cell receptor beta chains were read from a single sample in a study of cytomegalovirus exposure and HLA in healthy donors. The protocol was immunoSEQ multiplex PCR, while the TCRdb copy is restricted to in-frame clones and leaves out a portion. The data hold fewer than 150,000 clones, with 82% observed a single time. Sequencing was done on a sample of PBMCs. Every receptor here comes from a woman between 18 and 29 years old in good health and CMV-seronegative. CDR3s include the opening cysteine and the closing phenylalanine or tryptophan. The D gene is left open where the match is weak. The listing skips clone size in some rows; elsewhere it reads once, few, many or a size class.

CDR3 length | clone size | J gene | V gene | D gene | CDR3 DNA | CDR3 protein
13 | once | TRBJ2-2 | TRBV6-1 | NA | TGTGCCACCGAAGGAGAGAACACCGGGGAGCTGTTTTTT | CATEGENTGELFF
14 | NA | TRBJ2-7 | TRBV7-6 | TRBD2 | TGTGCCAGCAGCTCCCTAGCGGGAGGCTACGAGCAGTACTTC | CASSSLAGGYEQYF
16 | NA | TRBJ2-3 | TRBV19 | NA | TGTGCCAGTAGTATAGCCTCCCTAGGATTCACAGATACGCAGTATTTT | CASSIASLGFTDTQYF
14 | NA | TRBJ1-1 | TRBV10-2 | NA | TGCGCCAGCAGGGGGGCAGGGAGGGAAACTGAAGCTTTCTTT | CASRGAGRETEAFF
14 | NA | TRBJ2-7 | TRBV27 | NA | TGTGCCAGCAGTTTTTGGGGGGACTCCTACGAGCAGTACTTC | CASSFWGDSYEQYF
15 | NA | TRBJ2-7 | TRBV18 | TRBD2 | TGTGCCAGCTCACCACCGACTAGCGACTACTACGAGCAGTACTTC | CASSPPTSDYYEQYF
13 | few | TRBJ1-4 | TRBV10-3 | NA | TGTGCCATCAAGTCACTTCTAAATGAAAAACTGTTTTTT | CAIKSLLNEKLFF
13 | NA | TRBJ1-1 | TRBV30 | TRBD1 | TGTGCCTGGAGTAACACCGGGACAGAGGCGGCTTTCTTT | CAWSNTGTEAAFF
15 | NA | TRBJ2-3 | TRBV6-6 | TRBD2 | TGTGCCAGCTTTAACCCTAGCGGAAACACAGATACGCAGTATTTT | CASFNPSGNTDTQYF
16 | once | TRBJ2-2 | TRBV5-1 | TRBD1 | TGCGCCAGCAGCTATATCGCAGGGGGCAACACCGGGGAGCTGTTTTTT | CASSYIAGGNTGELFF
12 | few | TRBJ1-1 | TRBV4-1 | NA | TGCGCCAGCAGCCAAACTAGAACTGAAGCTTTCTTT | CASSQTRTEAFF
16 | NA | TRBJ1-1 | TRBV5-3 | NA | TGTGCCAGAAGCTGGCCGGGACTTTGCATGAACACTGAAGCTTTCTTT | CARSWPGLCMNTEAFF
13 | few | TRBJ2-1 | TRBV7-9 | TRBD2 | TGTGCCAGCAGAACTAGCGGGAACAATGAGCAGTTCTTC | CASRTSGNNEQFF
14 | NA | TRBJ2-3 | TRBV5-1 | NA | TGCGCCAGCAGCAATTTACAGGACACAGATACGCAGTATTTT | CASSNLQDTDTQYF
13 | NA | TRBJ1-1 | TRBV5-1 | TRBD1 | TGCGCCAGCAGCTGGGACAGGGGGACTGAAGCTTTCTTT | CASSWDRGTEAFF
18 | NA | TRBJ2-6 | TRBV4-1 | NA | TGCGCCAGCAGCCAAGATTCGAGGGGGGGAGCAGGGGCCAACGTCCTGACTTTC | CASSQDSRGGAGANVLTF
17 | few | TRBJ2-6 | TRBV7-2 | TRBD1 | TGTGCCAGCAGCCCACAGGGGATTGGCTCTGGGGCCAACGTCCTGACTTTC | CASSPQGIGSGANVLTF
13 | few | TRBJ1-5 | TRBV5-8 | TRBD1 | TGTGCCAGCAGCTCCGACAGGGTTCAGCCCCAGCATTTT | CASSSDRVQPQHF
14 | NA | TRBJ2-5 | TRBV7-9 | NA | TGTGCCAGCAGCTTAGGTCAGGACCAAGAGACCCAGTACTTC | CASSLGQDQETQYF
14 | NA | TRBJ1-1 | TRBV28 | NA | TGTGCCAGCAGTTTAATAAGGGGGAACACTGAAGCTTTCTTT | CASSLIRGNTEAFF
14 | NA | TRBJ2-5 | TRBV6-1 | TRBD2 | TGTGCCGTGCTGGGGAGGGCCCTGGGAGAGACCCAGTACTTC | CAVLGRALGETQYF
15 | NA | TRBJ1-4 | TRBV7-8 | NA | TGTGCCAGCAGCCCGAGACAGGCAACTAATGAAAAACTGTTTTTT | CASSPRQATNEKLFF
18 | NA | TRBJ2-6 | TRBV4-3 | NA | TGCGCCAGCAGCCAAGCCAACAGAAACCCCTCTGGGGCCAACGTCCTGACTTTC | CASSQANRNPSGANVLTF
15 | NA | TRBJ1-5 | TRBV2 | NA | TGTGCCAGCAGTGAGGGGGGGGGTCTCAATCAGCCCCAGCATTTT | CASSEGGGLNQPQHF
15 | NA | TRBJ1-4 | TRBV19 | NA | TGTGCCAGTAGTATAGATACAGGGTATGGGGAAAAACTGTTTTTT | CASSIDTGYGEKLFF
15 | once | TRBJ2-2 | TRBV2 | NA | TGTGCCAGCAGTGAACAGGGATCCAACACCGGGGAGCTGTTTTTT | CASSEQGSNTGELFF
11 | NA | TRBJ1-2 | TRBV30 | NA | TGTGCCTGGAGCACAGGGAGCGGCTACACCTTC | CAWSTGSGYTF